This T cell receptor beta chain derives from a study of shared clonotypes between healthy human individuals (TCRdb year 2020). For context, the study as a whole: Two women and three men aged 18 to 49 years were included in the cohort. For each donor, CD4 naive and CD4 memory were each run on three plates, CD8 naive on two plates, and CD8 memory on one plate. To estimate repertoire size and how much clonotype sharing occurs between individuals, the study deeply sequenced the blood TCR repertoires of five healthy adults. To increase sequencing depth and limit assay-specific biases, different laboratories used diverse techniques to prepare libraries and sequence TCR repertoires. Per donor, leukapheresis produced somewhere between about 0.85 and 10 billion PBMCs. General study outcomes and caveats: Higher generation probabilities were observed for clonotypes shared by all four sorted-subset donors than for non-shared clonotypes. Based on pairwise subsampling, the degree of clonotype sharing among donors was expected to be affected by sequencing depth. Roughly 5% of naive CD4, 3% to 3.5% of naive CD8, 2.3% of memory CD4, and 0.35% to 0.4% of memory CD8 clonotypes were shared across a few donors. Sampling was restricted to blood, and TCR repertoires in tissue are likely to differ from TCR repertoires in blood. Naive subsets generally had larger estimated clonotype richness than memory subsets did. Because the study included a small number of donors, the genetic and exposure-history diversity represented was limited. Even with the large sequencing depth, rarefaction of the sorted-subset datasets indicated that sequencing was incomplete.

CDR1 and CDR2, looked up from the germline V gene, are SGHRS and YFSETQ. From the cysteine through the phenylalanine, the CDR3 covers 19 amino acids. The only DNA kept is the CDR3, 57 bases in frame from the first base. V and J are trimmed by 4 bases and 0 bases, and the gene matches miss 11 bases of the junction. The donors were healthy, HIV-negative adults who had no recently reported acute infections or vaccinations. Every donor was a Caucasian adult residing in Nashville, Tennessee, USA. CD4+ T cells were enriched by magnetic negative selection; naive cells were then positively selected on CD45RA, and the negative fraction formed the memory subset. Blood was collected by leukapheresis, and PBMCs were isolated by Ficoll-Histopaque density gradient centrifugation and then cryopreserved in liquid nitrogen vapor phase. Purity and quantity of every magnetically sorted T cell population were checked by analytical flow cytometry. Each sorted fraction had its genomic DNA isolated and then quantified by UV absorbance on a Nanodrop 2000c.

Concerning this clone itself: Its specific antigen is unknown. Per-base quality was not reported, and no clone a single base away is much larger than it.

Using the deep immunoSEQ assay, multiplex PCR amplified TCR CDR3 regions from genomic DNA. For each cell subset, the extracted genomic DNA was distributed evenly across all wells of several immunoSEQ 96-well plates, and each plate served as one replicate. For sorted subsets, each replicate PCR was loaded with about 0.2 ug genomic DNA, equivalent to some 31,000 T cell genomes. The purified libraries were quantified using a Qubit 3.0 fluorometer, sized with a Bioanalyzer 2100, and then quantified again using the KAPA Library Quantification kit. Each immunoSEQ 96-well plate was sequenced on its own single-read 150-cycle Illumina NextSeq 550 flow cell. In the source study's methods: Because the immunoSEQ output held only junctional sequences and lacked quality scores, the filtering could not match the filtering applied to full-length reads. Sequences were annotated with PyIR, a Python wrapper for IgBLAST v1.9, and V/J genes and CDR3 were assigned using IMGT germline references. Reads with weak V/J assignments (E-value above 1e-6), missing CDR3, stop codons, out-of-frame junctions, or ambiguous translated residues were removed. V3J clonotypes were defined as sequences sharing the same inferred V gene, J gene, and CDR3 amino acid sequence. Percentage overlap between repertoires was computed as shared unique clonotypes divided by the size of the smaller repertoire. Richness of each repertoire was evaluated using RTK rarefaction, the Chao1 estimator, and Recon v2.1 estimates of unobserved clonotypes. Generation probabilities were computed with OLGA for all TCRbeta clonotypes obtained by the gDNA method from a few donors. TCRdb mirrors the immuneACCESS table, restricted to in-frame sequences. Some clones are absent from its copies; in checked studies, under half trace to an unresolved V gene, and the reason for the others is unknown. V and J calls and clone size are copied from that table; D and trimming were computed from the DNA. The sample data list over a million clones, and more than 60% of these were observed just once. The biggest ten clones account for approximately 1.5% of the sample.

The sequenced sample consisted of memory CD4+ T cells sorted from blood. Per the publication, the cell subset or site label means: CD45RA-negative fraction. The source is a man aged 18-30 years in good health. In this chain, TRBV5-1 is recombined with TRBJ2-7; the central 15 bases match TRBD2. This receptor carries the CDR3 CASSLIGLAGGEDSYEQYF. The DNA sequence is TGCGCCAGCAGCCTGATTGGACTAGCGGGAGGGGAAGACTCCTACGAGCAGTACTTC.